This T cell receptor (beta chain) was observed in a study of shared clonotypes between healthy human individuals. Study findings and constraints: In contrast to clonotypes shared by all four donors, non-shared clonotypes had lower generation probabilities. Shared across a handful of donors were approximately 5% of the naive CD4 clonotypes. Represented diversity, genetic and exposure-history alike, was limited by few donors. Researchers found naive subsets generally carried larger estimated richness than memory subsets.

Here immunoSEQ multiplex PCR was the method, and the copy in TCRdb shows in-frame clones only, minus some. The top ten hold around 0.15% of the sample, which has about 2.4 million clones, around 94% seen once. From germline, CDR1 is MGHRA and CDR2 YSYEKL. The CDR3 has 16 amino acids. Trimming removed 0 bases from V and 5 bases from J; junction bases left unmatched: 4. Details on this clone: Its antigen is not identified.

Sequencing was done on a sample of naive CD4+ T cells sorted from blood. As for subset: CD45RA+ positively selected. The chain recombines TRBV4-1 with TRBJ2-2; 9 bases line up with TRBD2. The source of this sequence is a man aged 18-30 years in good health. Here the CDR3 DNA reads TGCGCCAGCAGCCAAGATCTAGCGGGGATAACCGGGGAGCTGTTTTTT. This sequence encodes CASSQDLAGITGELFF.